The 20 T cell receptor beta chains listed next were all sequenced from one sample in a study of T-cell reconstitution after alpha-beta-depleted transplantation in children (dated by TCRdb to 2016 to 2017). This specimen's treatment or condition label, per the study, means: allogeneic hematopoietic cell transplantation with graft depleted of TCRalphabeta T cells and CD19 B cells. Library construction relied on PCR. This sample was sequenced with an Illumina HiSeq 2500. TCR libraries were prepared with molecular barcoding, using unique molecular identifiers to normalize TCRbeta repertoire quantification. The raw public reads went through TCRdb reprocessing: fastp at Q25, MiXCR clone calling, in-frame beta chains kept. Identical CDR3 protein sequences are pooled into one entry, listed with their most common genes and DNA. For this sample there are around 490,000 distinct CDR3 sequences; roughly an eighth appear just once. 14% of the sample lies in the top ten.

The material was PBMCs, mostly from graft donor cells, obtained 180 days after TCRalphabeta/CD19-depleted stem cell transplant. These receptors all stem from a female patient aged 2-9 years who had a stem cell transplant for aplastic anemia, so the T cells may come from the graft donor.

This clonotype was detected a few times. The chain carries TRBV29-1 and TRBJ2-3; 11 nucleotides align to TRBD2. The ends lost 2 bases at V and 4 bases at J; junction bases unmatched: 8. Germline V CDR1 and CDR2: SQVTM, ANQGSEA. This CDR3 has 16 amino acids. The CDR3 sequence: CSVESMTSGAPDTQYF. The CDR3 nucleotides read TGCAGCGTTGAATCCATGACTAGCGGGGCCCCAGATACGCAGTATTTT.

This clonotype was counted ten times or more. Here the CDR3 reads CASSPSGGKQYV. The DNA of the CDR3 is TGTGCCAGCAGCCCCAGCGGGGGGAAGCAGTACGTC. This sequence joins TRBV7-9 and TRBJ2-7, with 9 bases aligning to TRBD2. The CDR3 has 12 residues. Germline V gene sequence: CDR1 SEHNR, CDR2 FQNEAQ (reference sequence). V gave up 5 bases and J gave up 8 bases; unmatched junction bases: 4.

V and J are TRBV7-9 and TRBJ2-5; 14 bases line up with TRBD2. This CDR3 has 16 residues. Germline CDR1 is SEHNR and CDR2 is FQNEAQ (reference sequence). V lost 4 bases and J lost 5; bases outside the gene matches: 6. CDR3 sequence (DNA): TGTGCCAGCAGCTCAGCGGGACTAGCGGGAGTGGAGACCCAGTACTTC. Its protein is CASSSAGLAGVETQYF.

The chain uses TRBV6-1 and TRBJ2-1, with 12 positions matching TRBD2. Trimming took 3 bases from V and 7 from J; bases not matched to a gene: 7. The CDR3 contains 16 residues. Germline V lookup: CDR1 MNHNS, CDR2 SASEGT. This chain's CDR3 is CASSESSGRAGNEQFF. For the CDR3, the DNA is TGTGCCAGCAGTGAGTCTAGCGGGAGGGCCGGGAATGAGCAGTTCTTC.

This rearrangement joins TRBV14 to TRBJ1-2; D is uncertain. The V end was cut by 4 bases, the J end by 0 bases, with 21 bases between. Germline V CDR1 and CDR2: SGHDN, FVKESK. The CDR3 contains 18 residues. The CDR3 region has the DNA TGTGCCAGCAGCCGACCAAGGACGGCCAACCTTTCTAACTATGGCTACACCTTC. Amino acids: CASSRPRTANLSNYGYTF.

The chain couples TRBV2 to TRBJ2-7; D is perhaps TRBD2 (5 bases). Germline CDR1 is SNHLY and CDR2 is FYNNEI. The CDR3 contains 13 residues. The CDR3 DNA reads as TGTGCCGGCAGTGGGTCCTGGGAGTACGAGCAGCACGTC. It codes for CAGSGSWEYEQHV.

CDR3 sequence: CASSAWLPLGGSANVLTF. The CDR3 region has the DNA TGTGCCAGCAGCGCCTGGCTCCCCCTTGGGGGCTCGGCCAACGTCCTGACTTTC. The chain recombines TRBV9 with TRBJ2-6, with D maybe TRBD1 (6 bases). The CDR3 is made up of 18 amino acids. Between the trimmed V and J ends, which lost 3 bases and 6 bases, there was a span of 22 bases. Germline assignment: CDR1 SGDLS and CDR2 YYNGEE.

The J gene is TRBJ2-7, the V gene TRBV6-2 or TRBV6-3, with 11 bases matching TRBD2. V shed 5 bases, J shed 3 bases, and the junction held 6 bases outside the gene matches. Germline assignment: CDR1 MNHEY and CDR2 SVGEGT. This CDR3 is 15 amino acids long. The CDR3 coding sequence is TGTGCCAGCAGTCGAACTAGCGGGAGCTACTACGAGCAGTACGTC. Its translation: CASSRTSGSYYEQYV.

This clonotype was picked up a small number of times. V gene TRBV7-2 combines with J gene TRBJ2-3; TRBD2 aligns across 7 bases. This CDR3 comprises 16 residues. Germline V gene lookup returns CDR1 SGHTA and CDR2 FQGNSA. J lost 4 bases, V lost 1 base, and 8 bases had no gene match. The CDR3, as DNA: TGTGCCAGCAGCTTAGTCGGGACTAAAAATCCAGATACGCAGTATTTT. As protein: CASSLVGTKNPDTQYF.

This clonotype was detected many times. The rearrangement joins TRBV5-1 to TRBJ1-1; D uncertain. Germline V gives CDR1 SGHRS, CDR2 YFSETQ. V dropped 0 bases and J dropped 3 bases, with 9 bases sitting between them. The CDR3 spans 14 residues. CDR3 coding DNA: TGCGCCAGCAGCTTGGGCCGAAGGTACACTGAAGCTTTCTTT. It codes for CASSLGRRYTEAFF. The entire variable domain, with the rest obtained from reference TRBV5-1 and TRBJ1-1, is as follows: KAGVTQTPRYLIKTRGQQVTLSCSPISGHRSVSWYQQTPGQGLQFLFEYFSETQRNKGNFPGRFSGRQFSNSRSEMNVSTLELGDSALYLCASSLGRRYTEAFFGQGTRLTVV.

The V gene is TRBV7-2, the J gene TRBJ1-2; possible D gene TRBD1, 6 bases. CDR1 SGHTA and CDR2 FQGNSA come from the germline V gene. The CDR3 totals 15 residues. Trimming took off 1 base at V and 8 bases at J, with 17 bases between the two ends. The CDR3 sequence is CASSLVTGGRWGYTF. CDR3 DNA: TGTGCCAGCAGCTTAGTGACAGGTGGAAGATGGGGCTACACCTTC.

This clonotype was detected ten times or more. The DNA for the CDR3 is TGTGCCAGCAGTTCCATCGACAGGTACAATGAGCAGTTCTTC. It specifies CASSSIDRYNEQFF. V usage is TRBV7-9 and J usage is TRBJ2-1; TRBD1 is a possible D gene (6 bases). Germline CDR1 and CDR2: SEHNR and FQNEAQ (reference sequence). V lost 6 bases and J lost 4, with 13 bases in between. The CDR3 has 14 amino acids.

The CDR3 region is CAISPGVEYEKLFF. The CDR3, as DNA: TGTGCCATCAGCCCTGGGGTCGAGTACGAAAAACTGTTTTTT. The J gene is TRBJ1-4, the V gene TRBV10-3; the D is unclear. The length of the CDR3 is 14 residues. CDR1 and CDR2 from the germline V gene are ENHRY and SYGVKD. Between the trimmed V and J ends, which lost 6 bases and 8 bases, there was a span of 16 bases.

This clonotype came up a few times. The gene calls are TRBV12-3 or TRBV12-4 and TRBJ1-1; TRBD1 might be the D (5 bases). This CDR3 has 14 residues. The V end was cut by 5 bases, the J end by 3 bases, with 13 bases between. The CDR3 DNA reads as TGTGCCAGCAGTATAAGGGACGAGGACACTGAAGCTTTCTTT. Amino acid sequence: CASSIRDEDTEAFF.

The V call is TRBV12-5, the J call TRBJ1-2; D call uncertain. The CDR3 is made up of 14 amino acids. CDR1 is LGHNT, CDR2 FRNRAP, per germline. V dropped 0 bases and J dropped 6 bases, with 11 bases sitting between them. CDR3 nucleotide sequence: TGTGCTAGTGGTTTGGTAATCTCTCAGGATGGCTACACCTTC. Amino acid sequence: CASGLVISQDGYTF.

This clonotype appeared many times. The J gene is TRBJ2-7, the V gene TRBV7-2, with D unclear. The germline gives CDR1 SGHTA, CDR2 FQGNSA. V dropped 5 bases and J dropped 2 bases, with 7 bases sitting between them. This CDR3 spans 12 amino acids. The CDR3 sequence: CASSAWAYEQYF. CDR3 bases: TGTGCCAGCAGCGCGTGGGCCTACGAGCAGTACTTC.

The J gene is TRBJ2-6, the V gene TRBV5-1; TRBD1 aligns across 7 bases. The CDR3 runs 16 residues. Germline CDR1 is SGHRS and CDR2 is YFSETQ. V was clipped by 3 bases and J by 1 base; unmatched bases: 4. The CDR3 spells CASSSRGQSGANVLTF. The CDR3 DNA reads TGCGCCAGCAGCTCGAGGGGACAGTCTGGGGCCAACGTCCTGACTTTC.

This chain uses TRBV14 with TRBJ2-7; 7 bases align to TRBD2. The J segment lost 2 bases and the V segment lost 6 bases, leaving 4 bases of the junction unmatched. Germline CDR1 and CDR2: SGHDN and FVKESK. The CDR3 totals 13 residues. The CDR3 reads CASSDGLAYEQYV. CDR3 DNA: TGTGCCAGCAGTGACGGACTAGCCTACGAGCAGTACGTC.

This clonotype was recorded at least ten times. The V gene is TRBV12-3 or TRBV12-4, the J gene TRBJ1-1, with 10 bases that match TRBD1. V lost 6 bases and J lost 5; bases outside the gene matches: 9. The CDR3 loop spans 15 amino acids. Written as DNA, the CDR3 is TGTGCCAGCAGAGACCAGGGACAGGGGATAACTGAAGCTTTCTTT. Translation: CASRDQGQGITEAFF.

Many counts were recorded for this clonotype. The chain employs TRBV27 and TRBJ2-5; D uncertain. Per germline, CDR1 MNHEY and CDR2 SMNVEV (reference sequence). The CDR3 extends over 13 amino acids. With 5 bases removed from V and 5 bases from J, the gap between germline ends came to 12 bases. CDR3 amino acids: CASSHNKAETQYF. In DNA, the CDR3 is TGTGCCAGCAGTCACAACAAGGCGGAGACCCAGTACTTC.